A single sample is the source of the 25 T cell receptor beta chains below, sequenced in a study of blood T cells in healthy people across ages. Alongside a J-beta primer mix, a sample-barcoded 5' primer served in a second PCR lasting roughly 6 to 11 cycles. TCRdb independently ran MiXCR on the 5' RACE reads; one entry per CDR3 protein. This sample carries just under 750,000 distinct CDR3 sequences, about 20% of them seen once, and the ten largest clones take 22%. Source material: blood. These receptors were collected from a man between 65 and 85 years old in good health.

This clonotype has a handful of counts. The chain recombines TRBV11-2 with TRBJ2-1, with D tentatively TRBD1 or TRBD2 (5 bases each). From germline, CDR1 is SGHAT and CDR2 FQNNGV. V shed 5 bases and J shed 1 base, with 18 bases lying between them. CDR3 length: 17 residues. DNA of the CDR3: TGTGCCAGCAGCCCGGGGCCAGGGCGGGCTTCCTACAATGAGCAGTTCTTC. Protein sequence: CASSPGPGRASYNEQFF.

Comments on this clonotype: Given a much more abundant clone one base away, this may be a read error. J is TRBJ2-7 and V is TRBV6-5; 7 nucleotides match TRBD1. V lost 5 bases, J lost 12 bases, and 10 bases stayed unmatched. This CDR3 has 12 residues. The germline gives CDR1 MNHEY, CDR2 SVGAGI. The DNA for the CDR3 is TGTGCCAGCAGTACACCGGGCCGGGACAGGTACTTC. Its protein is CASSTPGRDRYF.

This clonotype was counted between two and nine times. CDR3 DNA sequence: TGCGCCAGCAGCCAAGATACCAGATCTGGGGCCAACGTCCTGACTTTC. Translated: CASSQDTRSGANVLTF. V gene TRBV4-1 combines with J gene TRBJ2-6; D unclear. This CDR3 spans 16 amino acids. The ends were cut back, 0 bases at V and 1 base at J, with 7 bases in the middle. Per the germline V gene, CDR1 is MGHRA and CDR2 is YSYEKL.

This clonotype showed up just a few times. CDR3 bases: TGTGCCATCAAAGGGGGACTAGCTGAAGTAGATACGCAGTATTTT. Amino acids: CAIKGGLAEVDTQYF. The chain combines TRBV10-3 with TRBJ2-3; 9 nucleotides agree with TRBD2. Trimming took 7 bases from V and 5 from J; bases not matched to a gene: 10. This CDR3 spans 15 amino acids. Germline CDR1 reads ENHRY; CDR2 reads SYGVKD.

This rearrangement joins TRBV28 to TRBJ2-7; D possibly corresponds to TRBD1 (6 bases). The tail of the sequence fits TRBJ2-5 better, so the J call may be wrong. Germline-derived CDR1 and CDR2 are MDHEN and SYDVKM. The CDR3 consists of 16 residues. CDR3 sequence (DNA): TGTGCCAGCAGTTTACCTCCCGGGACACCGCAAGAGACCCAGTACTTC. The encoded protein is CASSLPPGTPQETQYF.

This clonotype has just a few counts. The J gene is TRBJ2-1, the V gene TRBV6-5; 9 bases are a match to TRBD1. CDR3 size: 15 residues. CDR1 is MNHEY, CDR2 SVGAGI, per germline. The junction had 6 bases not matched to a gene; V was cut back by 5 bases and J by 4 bases. The CDR3 sequence: CASSPDRGIYNEQFF. The CDR3, as DNA: TGTGCCAGCAGTCCAGACAGGGGGATTTACAATGAGCAGTTCTTC.

V gene TRBV7-2 combines with J gene TRBJ2-4; no definite D call. The germline CDR1 and CDR2 sequences are SGHTA and FQGNSA. This CDR3 has 14 amino acids. V lost 1 base to trimming and J lost 0 bases, with 4 bases between them. This CDR3 is CASSLVLAKNIQYF. The CDR3 DNA sequence: TGTGCCAGCAGCTTAGTTTTAGCCAAAAACATTCAGTACTTC.

About this clonotype itself: Here the CDR3 omits its conserved ending phenylalanine or tryptophan, so a read error is the likely source. V usage is TRBV6-2 or TRBV6-3 and J usage is TRBJ2-5; maybe TRBD2 (6 bases). The CDR3 runs to 14 residues. V lost 0 bases and J lost 11, with 16 bases in between. The germline CDR1 and CDR2 sequences are MNHEY and SVGEGT. This chain's CDR3 is CASSYSAGLYKQYV. The DNA of the CDR3 is TGTGCCAGCAGTTACTCGGCGGGACTCTACAAGCAGTACGTC.

As for this clonotype: The CDR3 does not end in the conserved phenylalanine or tryptophan, so this is likely a read error. The chain uses TRBV7-3 and TRBJ2-5, with 8 bases identical to TRBD1. The germline V gene encodes CDR1 SGHTA and CDR2 FQGTGA. The CDR3 covers 15 residues. V lost 1 base to trimming and J lost 4 bases; unmatched junction nucleotides: 5. Written as DNA, the CDR3 is TGTGCCAGCAGCTTAATGGGACAGGATGGAGAGACCCAGTACTCC. Amino acid sequence: CASSLMGQDGETQYS.

The chain couples TRBV12-3 or TRBV12-4 to TRBJ2-2; 8 bases are a match to TRBD1. The CDR3 covers 14 residues. The trim removed 6 bases at V and 5 bases at J, leaving 5 bases unmatched. In nucleotides, the CDR3 is TGTGCCAGCAGAGTGACAGGGGTAACCGGGGAGCTGTTTTTT. It yields the protein CASRVTGVTGELFF.

The chain recombines TRBV13 with TRBJ2-1; D might be TRBD2 (6 bases). This CDR3 contains 15 residues. V was pared by 3 bases and J by 7 bases, with 16 bases between. The germline CDR1 and CDR2 sequences are PRHDT and FYEKMQ (reference sequence). CDR3 bases: TGTGCCAGCAGCTTTATAGCGCGGGATCGGAATGAGCAGTTCTTC. Its translation is CASSFIARDRNEQFF.

For this clonotype: Just one base apart from a much larger clone, this may be a read error. This sequence joins TRBV28 and TRBJ2-7, with D uncertain. Germline assignment: CDR1 MDHEN and CDR2 SYDVKM. Trimming removed 6 bases from V and 5 bases from J, with 5 bases in between. The CDR3 sequence is 10 residues long. CDR3 in DNA: TGTGCCAGCAGCCAAAACGAGCAGTACTTC. It specifies CASSQNEQYF. Full variable domain (remainder filled in from reference TRBV28 and TRBJ2-7): DVKVTQSSRYLVKRTGEKVFLECVQDMDHENMFWYRQDPGLGLRLIYFSYDVKMKEKGDIPEGYSVSREKKERFSLILESASTNQTSMYLCASSQNEQYFGPGTRLTVT.

Ten or more counts support this clonotype. This chain uses TRBV18 with TRBJ2-5; 10 positions match TRBD2. Germline V gene data show CDR1 as KGHSH and CDR2 as LQKENI. The CDR3 spans 13 residues. Trimming removed 4 bases from V and 4 bases from J; junction bases left unmatched: 0. As DNA, the CDR3 is TGTGCCAGCTCACGGACTAGCGGAGAGACCCAGTACTTC. As protein: CASSRTSGETQYF. The whole variable domain, remainder taken from reference TRBV18 and TRBJ2-5, is NAGVMQNPRHLVRRRGQEARLRCSPMKGHSHVYWYRQLPEEGLKFMVYLQKENIIDESGMPKERFSAEFPKEGPSILRIQQVVRGDSAAYFCASSRTSGETQYFGPGTRLLVL.

This clonotype was seen more than once but under ten times. V and J are TRBV27 and TRBJ1-2; 7 nucleotides line up with TRBD1. Trimming took 7 bases from V and 4 from J; bases not matched to a gene: 12. Germline V CDR1 and CDR2: MNHEY, SMNVEV (reference sequence). The length of the CDR3 is 15 residues. The CDR3 region has the DNA TGTGCCAGCACTCGAGGGGGACAGCAACCCTATGGCTACACCTTC. It encodes CASTRGGQQPYGYTF.

The V and J genes are TRBV29-1 and TRBJ2-2, with TRBD2 as a possible D gene (5 bases). The CDR3 runs to 13 residues. The V gene lost 4 bases and the J gene lost 6 bases, with 12 bases spanning the gap. Germline CDR1 and CDR2: SQVTM and ANQGSEA. The CDR3 loop reads CSVVGLPPGELFF. The DNA for the CDR3 is TGCAGCGTTGTAGGACTTCCTCCCGGGGAGCTGTTTTTT.

The chain employs TRBV12-3 or TRBV12-4 and TRBJ1-3, with no clear D. The CDR3 covers 14 residues. V was pared by 6 bases and J by 6 bases, with 15 bases between. The CDR3 coding sequence is TGTGCCAGCAGCCCCCCGGGAGGAGCAAACACCATATATTTT. It encodes CASSPPGGANTIYF.

This clonotype was detected many times. This chain uses TRBV5-1 with TRBJ2-7, with D perhaps matching TRBD1 (6 bases). V was clipped by 5 bases and J by 3 bases, with 18 bases between them. Germline values: CDR1 SGHRS, CDR2 YFSETQ. The CDR3 length is 15 residues. This chain's CDR3 is CASSSNLRDNYEQYF. CDR3 bases: TGCGCCAGCAGTTCCAACCTCCGGGACAACTACGAGCAGTACTTC.

This clonotype was detected many times. The chain recombines TRBV7-2 with TRBJ1-4; possible D gene TRBD1, 5 bases. The V gene lost 2 bases and the J gene lost 7 bases, with 11 bases spanning the gap. This CDR3 is 14 amino acids long. Looked up from germline, CDR1 is SGHTA and CDR2 is FQGNSA. CDR3 amino acids: CASSLSQGGEKLFF. CDR3 coding DNA: TGTGCCAGCAGCTTAAGCCAGGGAGGTGAAAAACTGTTTTTT.

In the case of this clonotype: With a much larger clone just one base away, this may be a read error. The chain joins TRBV6-5 to TRBJ1-2; D remains ambiguous. V was clipped by 5 bases and J by 5 bases, with 9 bases between them. CDR1 is MNHEY and CDR2 is SVGAGI in the germline V gene. This CDR3 has 12 amino acids. CDR3 sequence (DNA): TGTGCCAGCAGTCGAGTGGGGTATGGCTACACCTTC. This sequence encodes CASSRVGYGYTF.

Only a few counts were recorded for this clonotype. The chain links TRBV20-1 to TRBJ1-1; D is ambiguous. CDR1 DFQATT and CDR2 SNEGSKA come from the germline V gene (reference sequence). This CDR3 region has 14 residues. Trimming removed 3 bases from V and 0 bases from J, with 11 bases in between. The CDR3 sequence is CSASRGNMNTEAFF. The CDR3 DNA is TGCAGTGCTAGTCGCGGGAACATGAACACTGAAGCTTTCTTT.

This clonotype came up a few times. This rearrangement joins TRBV29-1 to TRBJ2-7; 7 bases are shared with TRBD2. This CDR3 is built from 12 residues. The germline CDR1 and CDR2 sequences are SQVTM and ANQGSEA. The trim removed 4 bases at V and 4 bases at J, leaving 4 bases unmatched. The CDR3 sequence: CSVAGLKYEQYF. The DNA for the CDR3 is TGCAGCGTTGCGGGACTAAAGTACGAGCAGTACTTC.

The V gene is TRBV27, the J gene TRBJ2-5; 7 bases are shared with TRBD2. With the DNA end fitting TRBJ2-7 better, the J assignment may be wrong. The germline CDR1 and CDR2 sequences are MNHEY and SMNVEV (reference sequence). The CDR3 is 13 residues long. The CDR3 reads CASSARLAAEQYV. The DNA of the CDR3 is TGTGCCAGCAGCGCACGACTAGCAGCCGAGCAGTACGTC.

This chain connects TRBV28 to TRBJ2-3; possibly TRBD2 for D (5 bases). V lost 6 bases and J lost 7, with 17 bases in between. The CDR3 is made up of 14 amino acids. CDR1 MDHEN and CDR2 SYDVKM come from the germline V gene. The chain's CDR3 is CASSPTRGRNTQYF. The CDR3 bases are TGTGCCAGCAGCCCCACCCGGGGAAGGAATACGCAGTATTTT.

The sample holds a few counts of this clonotype. V and J are TRBV10-3 and TRBJ2-5; tentatively, D is TRBD1 or TRBD2 (5 bases each). Deletions cut 8 bases from V and 1 base from J, with 17 bases between. The CDR3 runs 15 residues. Germline V lookup: CDR1 ENHRY, CDR2 SYGVKD. The DNA of the CDR3 is TGTGCCATCGGAAGTACCGGGACGAGCCAAGAGACCCAGTACTTC. It specifies CAIGSTGTSQETQYF.

V usage is TRBV7-2 and J usage is TRBJ2-3; D gene uncertain. The CDR3 loop spans 13 amino acids. Between the trimmed V and J ends, which lost 3 bases and 8 bases, there was a span of 12 bases. Germline loops: CDR1 SGHTA, CDR2 FQGNSA. The CDR3 nucleotides are TGTGCCAGCAGCTTGGCGCACTTGGGTACGCAGTATTTT. Translated: CASSLAHLGTQYF.